This T cell receptor beta chain appears in the sequencing data of a study of blood T cell repertoires in COVID-19. Overall study context: Samples of COVID-19 (acute and convalescent) were obtained from the United States, Italy and Spain. From T cells, B-cell-depleted T cells, or PBMCs came the material, which was cDNA or gDNA.

The CDR3 covers 14 residues. Trimming took off 0 bases at V and 4 bases at J, with 6 bases between the two ends. Germline V gene lookup returns CDR1 MNHNS and CDR2 SASEGT. Profiled with immunoSEQ multiplex PCR; TCRdb holds only in-frame clones, not every one. The sample has 150,000 to 200,000 clones; roughly 85% are singletons. This clonotype was obtained from a human donor with acute or convalescent COVID-19. The donor label of this sample is uncertain. This chain links TRBV6-1 with TRBJ2-2; D might be TRBD1 (5 bases). Sequenced sample: peripheral blood. The CDR3 DNA sequence: TGTGCCAGCAGTGAAGCTCAGGGCACCGGGGAGCTGTTTTTT. Amino acids: CASSEAQGTGELFF.